This T cell receptor (beta chain) is from a study of follicular helper T cells after annual influenza vaccination (dated by TCRdb to about 2017). About the investigation overall: After each seasonal influenza vaccination, blood was collected on days 0, 7 and 28. Six subjects had multi-year samples: four covered two vaccination seasons and two covered three seasons. Samples from 2013-2014 were cryopreserved, whereas samples from about 2015 were processed immediately after collection. One week after vaccination, a second recruited cohort of about eleven subjects (Table S1) displayed a similar ICOS+CD38+ cTfh response. Some subjects were followed across successive annual vaccinations spanning the 2013-2014, 2014-2015 and 2015-2016 seasons to study recall of cTfh clones. What the research found in general, with its limitations: A recurrent oligoclonal ICOS+CD38+ cTfh response containing tetramer and AIM influenza-specific clonotypes was recalled by successive annual vaccinations. Because only about 8.5-20% of the analyzed cells gave productive TCRB sequences, there was no way to sample rare clonotypes. ICOS+CD38+ cTfh clonality correlated with the frequency of that population, and its change correlated with the change in circulating plasmablast frequency. Day 7 ICOS+CD38+ clones were most often found later in ICOS-CD38- cTfh, suggesting that subset may serve as a memory reservoir. Undersampling of the much larger non-cTfh compartments could not be excluded when assessing influenza clone enrichment.

This specimen's time point label, per the study, means: 2015-2016 season, 7 days after influenza vaccination. Adults were given seasonal inactivated influenza vaccine (Fluvarix), and sorted blood CD4 subsets were followed by TCRB sequencing before and after vaccination. To be eligible, subjects had to live in the community and must not have received influenza vaccine in the previous 6 months. Reasons for exclusion included contraindications to influenza vaccine, substance abuse, HIV/AIDS, active malignancy, immunomodulatory medication, and active illness such as respiratory infection. Per time point, between 40 and 100 mL of blood was sampled. Either Ficoll-Paque PLUS or SepMate separation was used to isolate PBMC. CXCR5- memory CD4 T cells were sorted as a comparison non-Tfh subset. Cell subsets were sorted from PBMC on a BD FACS Aria before DNA extraction. A remark on this clone: Its binding antigen is unknown. Per-base qualities were not stored, and no clone one base away is much larger.

Libraries were made using the immunoSEQ multiplex PCR assay. Adaptive Biotechnologies handled the TCRB amplification, library preparation, sequencing and preliminary bioinformatics at Survey level resolution. Turning to the authors' computational methods: Clonality was calculated in R as 1 minus normalized Shannon entropy, and the Gini index was computed with the R package ineq. The overlap score was defined as the summed counts of shared sequences divided by the total counts of all sequences in both compared samples. The significance of shared clonotypes was tested with Fisher's exact test, assuming a theoretical repertoire of 10^7 TCRB sequences. The immuneACCESS repertoire file appears here via TCRdb, limited to in-frame rearrangements. These files lack a portion of the clones; in checked studies, under half of the deficit traces to unresolved V genes, and the cause of the others is not known. The DNA gave D and trimming, while V, J and clone size come from that table. Counted in this sample were 6,500 to 7,000 clones; roughly 78% of them appeared once. The ten largest clones take up about 1.4% of the sample.

CDR1 and CDR2 are read off the germline V gene as MDHEN and SYDVKM. The CDR3 goes from the cysteine to the phenylalanine over 13 residues. This entry keeps only the CDR3 DNA: 39 bases, framed from base 1. Between the V and J ends, shortened by 5 bases and 5 bases respectively, the junction contains 12 bases. The clonotype was recovered from an adult who received the influenza vaccine. The source material was CXCR5- memory CD4+ T cells sorted from blood, sampled 7 days after influenza vaccination. The meaning of the sample's cell subset or site label: CXCR5- memory CD4 T cells. The rearranged segments are TRBV28 and TRBJ1-2; the D gene is possibly TRBD1, with 5 bases matching. The nucleotides are TGTGCCAGCAGTCCACCGGGGGGATATGGCTACACCTTC. Its amino acids are CASSPPGGYGYTF.